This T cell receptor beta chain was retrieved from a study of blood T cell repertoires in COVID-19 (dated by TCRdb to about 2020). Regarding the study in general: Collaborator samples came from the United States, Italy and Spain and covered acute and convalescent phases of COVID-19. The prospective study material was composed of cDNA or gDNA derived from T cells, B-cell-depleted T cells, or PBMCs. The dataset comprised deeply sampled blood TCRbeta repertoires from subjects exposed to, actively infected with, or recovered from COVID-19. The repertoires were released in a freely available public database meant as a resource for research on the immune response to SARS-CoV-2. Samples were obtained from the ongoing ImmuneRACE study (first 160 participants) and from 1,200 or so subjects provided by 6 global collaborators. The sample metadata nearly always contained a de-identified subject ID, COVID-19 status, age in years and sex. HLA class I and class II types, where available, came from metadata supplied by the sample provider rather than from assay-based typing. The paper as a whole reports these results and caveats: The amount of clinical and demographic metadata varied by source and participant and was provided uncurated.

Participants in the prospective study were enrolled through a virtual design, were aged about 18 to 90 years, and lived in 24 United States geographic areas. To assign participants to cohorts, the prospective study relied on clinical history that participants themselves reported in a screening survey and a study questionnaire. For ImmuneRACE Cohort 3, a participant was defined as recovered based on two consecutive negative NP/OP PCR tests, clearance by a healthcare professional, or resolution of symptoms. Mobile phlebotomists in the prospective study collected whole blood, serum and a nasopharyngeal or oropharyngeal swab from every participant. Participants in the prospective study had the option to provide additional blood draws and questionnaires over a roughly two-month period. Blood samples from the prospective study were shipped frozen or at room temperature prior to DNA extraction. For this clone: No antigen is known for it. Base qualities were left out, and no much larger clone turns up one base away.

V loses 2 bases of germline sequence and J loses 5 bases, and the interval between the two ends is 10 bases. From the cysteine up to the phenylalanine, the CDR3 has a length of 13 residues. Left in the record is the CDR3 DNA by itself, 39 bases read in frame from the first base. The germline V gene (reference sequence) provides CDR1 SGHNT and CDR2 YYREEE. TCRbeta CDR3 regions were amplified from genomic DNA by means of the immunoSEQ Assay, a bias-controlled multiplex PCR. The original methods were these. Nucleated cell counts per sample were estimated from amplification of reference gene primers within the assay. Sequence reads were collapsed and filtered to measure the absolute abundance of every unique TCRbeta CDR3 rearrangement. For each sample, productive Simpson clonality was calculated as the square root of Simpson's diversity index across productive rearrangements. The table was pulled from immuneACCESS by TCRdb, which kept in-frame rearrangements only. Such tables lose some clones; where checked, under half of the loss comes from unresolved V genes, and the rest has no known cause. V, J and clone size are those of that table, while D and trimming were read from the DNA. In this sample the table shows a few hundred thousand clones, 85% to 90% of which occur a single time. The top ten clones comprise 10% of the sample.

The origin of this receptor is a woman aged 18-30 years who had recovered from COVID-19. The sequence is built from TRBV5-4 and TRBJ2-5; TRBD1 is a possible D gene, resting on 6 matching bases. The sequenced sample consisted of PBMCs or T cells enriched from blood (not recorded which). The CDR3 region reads CASSFTGPETQYF. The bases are TGTGCCAGCAGCTTTACAGGGCCGGAGACCCAGTACTTC.